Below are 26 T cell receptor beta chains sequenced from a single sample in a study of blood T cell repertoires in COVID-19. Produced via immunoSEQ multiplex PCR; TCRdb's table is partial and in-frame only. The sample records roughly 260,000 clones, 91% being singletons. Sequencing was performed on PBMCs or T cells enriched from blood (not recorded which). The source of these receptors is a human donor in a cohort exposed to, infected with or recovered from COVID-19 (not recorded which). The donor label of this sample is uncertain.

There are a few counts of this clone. The CDR3 bases are TGTGCCTGGAGCGCCAACCAGGGCTCTGGAAACACCATATATTTT. This encodes CAWSANQGSGNTIYF. The chain combines TRBV30 with TRBJ1-3; possibly TRBD1 for D (5 bases). The V and J ends lost 3 bases and 0 bases respectively, with 12 bases between them. The V gene's germline CDR1 is GTSNPN and CDR2 SVGIG (reference sequence). This CDR3 contains 15 residues. The complete variable domain, with remaining parts taken from reference TRBV30 and TRBJ1-3, reads SQTIHQWPATLVQPVGSPLSLECTVEGTSNPNLYWYRQAAGRGLQLLFYSVGIGQISSEVPQNLSASRPQDRQFILSSKKLLLSDSGFYLCAWSANQGSGNTIYFGEGSWLTVV.

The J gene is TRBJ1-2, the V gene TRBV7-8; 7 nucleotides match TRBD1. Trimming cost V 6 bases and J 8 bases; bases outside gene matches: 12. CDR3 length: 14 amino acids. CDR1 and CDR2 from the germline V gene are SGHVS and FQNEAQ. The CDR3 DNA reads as TGTGCCAGCAGACCTACTCGACAGGGTTCAGGCTACACCTTC. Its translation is CASRPTRQGSGYTF.

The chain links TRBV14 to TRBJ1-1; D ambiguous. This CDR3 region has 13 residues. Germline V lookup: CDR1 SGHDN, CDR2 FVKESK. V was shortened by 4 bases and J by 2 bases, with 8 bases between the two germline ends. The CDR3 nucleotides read TGTGCCAGCAGCCTCGAGTACAACACTGAAGCTTTCTTT. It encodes CASSLEYNTEAFF. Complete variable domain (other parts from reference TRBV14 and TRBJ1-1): EAGVTQFPSHSVIEKGQTVTLRCDPISGHDNLYWYRRVMGKEIKFLLHFVKESKQDESGMPNNRFLAERTGGTYSTLKVQPAELEDSGVYFCASSLEYNTEAFFGQGTRLTVV.

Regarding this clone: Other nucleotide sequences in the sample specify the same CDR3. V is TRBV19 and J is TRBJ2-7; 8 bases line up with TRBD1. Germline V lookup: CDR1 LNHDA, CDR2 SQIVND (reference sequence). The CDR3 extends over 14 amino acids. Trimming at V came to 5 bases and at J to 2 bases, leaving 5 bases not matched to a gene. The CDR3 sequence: CASSAGTGTYEQYF. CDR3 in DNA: TGTGCCAGTAGTGCTGGGACAGGCACCTACGAGCAGTACTTC. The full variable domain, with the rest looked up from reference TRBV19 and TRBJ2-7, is DGGITQSPKYLFRKEGQNVTLSCEQNLNHDAMYWYRQDPGQGLRLIYYSQIVNDFQKGDIAEGYSVSREKKESFPLTVTSAQKNPTAFYLCASSAGTGTYEQYFGPGTRLTVT.

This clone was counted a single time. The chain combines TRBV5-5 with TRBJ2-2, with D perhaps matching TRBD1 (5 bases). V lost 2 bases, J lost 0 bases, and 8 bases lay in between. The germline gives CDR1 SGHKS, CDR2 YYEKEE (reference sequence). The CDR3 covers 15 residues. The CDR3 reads CASSFPGSNTGELFF. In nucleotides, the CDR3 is TGTGCCAGCAGCTTTCCAGGGTCGAACACCGGGGAGCTGTTTTTT.

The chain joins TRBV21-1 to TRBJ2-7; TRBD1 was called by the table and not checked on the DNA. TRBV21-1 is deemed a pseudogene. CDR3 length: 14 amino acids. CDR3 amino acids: CASSKGDISYEQYF. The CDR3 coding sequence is TGTGCCAGCAGCAAAGGCGACATCTCCTACGAGCAGTACTTC.

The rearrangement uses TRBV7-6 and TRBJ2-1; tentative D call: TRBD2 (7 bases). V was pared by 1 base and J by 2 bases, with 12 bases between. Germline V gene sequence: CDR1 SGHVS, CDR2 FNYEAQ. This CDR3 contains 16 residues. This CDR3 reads CASSLEGGGTYNEQFF. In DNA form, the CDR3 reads TGTGCCAGCAGCTTAGAAGGGGGGGGGACCTACAATGAGCAGTTCTTC.

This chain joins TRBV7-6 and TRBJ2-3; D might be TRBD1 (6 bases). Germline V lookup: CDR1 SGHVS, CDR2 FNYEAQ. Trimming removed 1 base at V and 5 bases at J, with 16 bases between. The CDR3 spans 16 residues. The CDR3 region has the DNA TGTGCCAGCAGCTTAGGCGCCGCAGGGGTAAAAGATACGCAGTATTTT. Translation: CASSLGAAGVKDTQYF.

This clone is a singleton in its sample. The CDR3 protein is CASSQAGHSSTDTQYF. The CDR3 DNA reads as TGCGCCAGCAGCCAAGCAGGACACTCTAGCACAGATACGCAGTATTTT. The chain is built from TRBV4-3 and TRBJ2-3; TRBD1 is a possible D gene (5 bases). The germline gives CDR1 LGHNA, CDR2 YSLEER. This CDR3 contains 16 residues. The V end was cut by 1 base, the J end by 0 bases, with 11 bases between.

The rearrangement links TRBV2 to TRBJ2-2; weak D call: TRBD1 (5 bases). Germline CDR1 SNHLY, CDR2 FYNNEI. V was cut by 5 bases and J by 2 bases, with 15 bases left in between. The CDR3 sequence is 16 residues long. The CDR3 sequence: CASSPVIDRNTGELFF. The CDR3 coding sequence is TGTGCCAGCAGTCCGGTAATCGACAGAAACACCGGGGAGCTGTTTTTT.

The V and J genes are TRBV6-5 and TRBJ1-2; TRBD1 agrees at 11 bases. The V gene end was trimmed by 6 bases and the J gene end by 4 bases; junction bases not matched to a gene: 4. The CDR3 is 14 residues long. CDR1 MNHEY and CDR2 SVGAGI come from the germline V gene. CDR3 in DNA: TGTGCCAGCAGAGGGACAGGGGGTGGCTATGGCTACACCTTC. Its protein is CASRGTGGGYGYTF.

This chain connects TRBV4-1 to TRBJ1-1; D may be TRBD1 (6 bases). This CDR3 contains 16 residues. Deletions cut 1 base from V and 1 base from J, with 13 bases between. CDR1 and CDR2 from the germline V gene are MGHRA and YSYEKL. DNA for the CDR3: TGCGCCAGCAGCCAAGGGCTGGGGGCGCAGAACACTGAAGCTTTCTTT. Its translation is CASSQGLGAQNTEAFF.

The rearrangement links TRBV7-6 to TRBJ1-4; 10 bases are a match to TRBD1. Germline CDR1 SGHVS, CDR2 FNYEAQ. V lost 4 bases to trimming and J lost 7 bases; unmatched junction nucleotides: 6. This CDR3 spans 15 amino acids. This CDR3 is CASSSRQGAAEKLFF. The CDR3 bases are TGTGCCAGCAGCTCGCGACAGGGGGCGGCTGAAAAACTGTTTTTT.

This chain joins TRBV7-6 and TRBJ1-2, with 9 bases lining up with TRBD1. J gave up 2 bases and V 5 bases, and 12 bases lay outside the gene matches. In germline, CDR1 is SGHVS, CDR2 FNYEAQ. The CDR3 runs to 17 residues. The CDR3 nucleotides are TGTGCCAGCAGCCCTGGGACAGGGTATAGGGTGAACTATGGCTACACCTTC. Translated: CASSPGTGYRVNYGYTF.

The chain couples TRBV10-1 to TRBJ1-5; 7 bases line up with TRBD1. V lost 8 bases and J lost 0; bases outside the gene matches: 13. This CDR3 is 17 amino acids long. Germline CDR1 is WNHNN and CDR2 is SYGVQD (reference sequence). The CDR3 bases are TGCGCCAGCCGCGAAACAGGGGCCCTTTATAGCAATCAGCCCCAGCATTTT. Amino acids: CASRETGALYSNQPQHF.

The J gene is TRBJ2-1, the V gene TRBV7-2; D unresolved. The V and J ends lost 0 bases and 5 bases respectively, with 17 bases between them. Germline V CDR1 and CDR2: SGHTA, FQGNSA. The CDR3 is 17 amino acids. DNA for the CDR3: TGTGCCAGCAGCTTAGCGCCTTCCCTTCTACCCCACAATGAGCAGTTCTTC. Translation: CASSLAPSLLPHNEQFF. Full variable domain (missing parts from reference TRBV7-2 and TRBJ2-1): GAGVSQSPSNKVTEKGKDVELRCDPISGHTALYWYRQSLGQGLEFLIYFQGNSAPDKSGLPSDRFSAERTGGSVSTLTIQRTQQEDSAVYLCASSLAPSLLPHNEQFFGPGTRLTVL.

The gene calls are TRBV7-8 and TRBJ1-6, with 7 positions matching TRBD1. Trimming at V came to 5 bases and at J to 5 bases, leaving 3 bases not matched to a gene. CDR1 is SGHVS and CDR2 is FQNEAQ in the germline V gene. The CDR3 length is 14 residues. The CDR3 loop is CASSPDRDNSPLHF. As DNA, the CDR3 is TGTGCCAGCAGCCCTGACAGGGATAATTCACCCCTCCACTTT.

The DNA for the CDR3 is TGTGCCAGTAGTATAGGGGGCGCGCGGACTGAAGCTTTCTTT. Encoded protein: CASSIGGARTEAFF. The chain couples TRBV19 to TRBJ1-1; D perhaps matches TRBD1 (5 bases). The CDR3 runs to 14 residues. CDR1 is LNHDA and CDR2 is SQIVND in the germline V gene (reference sequence). V lost 1 base and J lost 5, with 11 bases in between.

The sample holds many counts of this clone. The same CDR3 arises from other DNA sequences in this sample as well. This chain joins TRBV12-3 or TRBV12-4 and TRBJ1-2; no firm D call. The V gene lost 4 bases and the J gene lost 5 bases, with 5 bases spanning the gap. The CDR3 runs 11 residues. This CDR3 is CASSSGYGYTF. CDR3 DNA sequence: TGTGCCAGCAGTTCGGGTTATGGCTACACCTTC.

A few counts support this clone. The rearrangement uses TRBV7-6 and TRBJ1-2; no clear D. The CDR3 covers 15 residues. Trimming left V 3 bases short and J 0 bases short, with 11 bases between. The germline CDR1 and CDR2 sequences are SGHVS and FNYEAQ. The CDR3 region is CASSLTAGSNYGYTF. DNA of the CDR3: TGTGCCAGCAGCTTGACGGCGGGCTCTAACTATGGCTACACCTTC.

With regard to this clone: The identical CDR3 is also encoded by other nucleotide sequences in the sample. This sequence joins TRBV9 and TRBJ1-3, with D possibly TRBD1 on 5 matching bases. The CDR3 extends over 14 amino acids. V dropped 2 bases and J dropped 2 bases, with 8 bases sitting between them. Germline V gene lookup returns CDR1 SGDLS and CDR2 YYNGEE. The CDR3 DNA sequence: TGTGCCAGCAGCGTGGGGGGGACTGGAAACACCATATATTTT. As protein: CASSVGGTGNTIYF.

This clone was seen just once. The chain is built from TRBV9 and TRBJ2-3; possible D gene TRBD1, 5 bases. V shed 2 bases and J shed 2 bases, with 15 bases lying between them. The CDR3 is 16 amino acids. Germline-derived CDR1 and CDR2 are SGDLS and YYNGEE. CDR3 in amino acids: CASSVTGRRLTDTQYF. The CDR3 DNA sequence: TGTGCCAGCAGCGTTACAGGCCGACGGCTCACAGATACGCAGTATTTT.

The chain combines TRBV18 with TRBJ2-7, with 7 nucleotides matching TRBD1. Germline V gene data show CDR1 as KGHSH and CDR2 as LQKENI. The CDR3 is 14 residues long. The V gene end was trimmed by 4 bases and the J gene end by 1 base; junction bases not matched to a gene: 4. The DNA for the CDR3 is TGTGCCAGCTCACTTCGGACAGGTTCCTACGAGCAGTACTTC. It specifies CASSLRTGSYEQYF.

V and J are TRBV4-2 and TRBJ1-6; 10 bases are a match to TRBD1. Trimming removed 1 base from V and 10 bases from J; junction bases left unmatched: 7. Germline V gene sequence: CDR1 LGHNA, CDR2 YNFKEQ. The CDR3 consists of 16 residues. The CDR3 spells CASSQVGDRGRSPLHF. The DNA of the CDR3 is TGTGCCAGCAGCCAAGTGGGAGACAGGGGGCGATCACCCCTCCACTTT.

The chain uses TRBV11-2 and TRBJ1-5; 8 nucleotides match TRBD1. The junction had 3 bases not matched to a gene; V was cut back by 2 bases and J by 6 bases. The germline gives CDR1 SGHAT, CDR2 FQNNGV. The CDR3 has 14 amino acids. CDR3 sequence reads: CASSLQGAGQPQHF. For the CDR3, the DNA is TGTGCCAGCAGCTTACAGGGGGCCGGTCAGCCCCAGCATTTT.

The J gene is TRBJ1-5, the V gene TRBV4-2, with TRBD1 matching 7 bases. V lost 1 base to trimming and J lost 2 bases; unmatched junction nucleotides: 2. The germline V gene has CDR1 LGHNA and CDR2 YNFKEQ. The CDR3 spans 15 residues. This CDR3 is CASSQVDRGNQPQHF. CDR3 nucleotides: TGTGCCAGCAGCCAAGTAGACAGGGGCAATCAGCCCCAGCATTTT.